Following are 23 T cell receptor beta chains from one sample sequenced in a study of T cell changes during pregnancy in multiple sclerosis. Only in-frame clones appear in the TCRdb table, and some are missing; sequencing was by immunoSEQ multiplex PCR. The sample records tens of thousands of clones, 92% being singletons. The sequencing used peripheral blood, collected in the first trimester of pregnancy. The source is a female donor in good health, enrolled as a control in a pregnancy study.

The gene calls are TRBV7-6 and TRBJ1-1; 7 nucleotides align to TRBD1. The trim removed 5 bases at V and 0 bases at J, leaving 6 bases unmatched. The germline gives CDR1 SGHVS, CDR2 FNYEAQ. The length of the CDR3 is 15 residues. The chain's CDR3 is CASSVSTGMNTEAFF. The DNA of the CDR3 is TGTGCCAGCAGCGTATCGACAGGGATGAACACTGAAGCTTTCTTT.

The chain employs TRBV7-9 and TRBJ2-7; D possibly corresponds to TRBD2 (7 bases). The CDR3 contains 14 residues. Trimming stripped 4 bases from V and 2 bases from J, with 12 bases between. CDR1 SEHNR and CDR2 FQNEAQ come from the germline V gene (reference sequence). The CDR3 loop reads CASSSLGGAYEQYF. CDR3 in DNA: TGTGCCAGCAGCTCCTTAGGGGGGGCCTACGAGCAGTACTTC. Looking up the rest from reference TRBV7-9 and TRBJ2-7 gives the full variable domain: DTGVSQNPRHKITKRGQNVTFRCDPISEHNRLYWYRQTLGQGPEFLTYFQNEAQLEKSRLLSDRFSAERPKGSFSTLEIQRTEQGDSAMYLCASSSLGGAYEQYFGPGTRLTVT.

The chain couples TRBV27 to TRBJ1-3, with a possible D match to TRBD1 (6 bases). V was shortened by 2 bases and J by 4 bases, with 12 bases between the two germline ends. The CDR3 totals 15 residues. Per the germline V gene, CDR1 is MNHEY and CDR2 is SMNVEV (reference sequence). The CDR3: CASSLRGAGGNTIYF. For the CDR3, the DNA is TGTGCCAGCAGTTTACGGGGGGCCGGAGGAAACACCATATATTTT.

The gene calls are TRBV7-9 and TRBJ1-1, with 7 bases lining up with TRBD1. The CDR3 has 13 residues. V lost 5 bases and J lost 7; bases outside the gene matches: 7. CDR1 and CDR2 (germline): SEHNR, FQNEAQ (reference sequence). In DNA form, the CDR3 reads TGTGCCAGCAGCCCACTGGCAGGGGGTGAAGCTTTCTTT. Encoded protein: CASSPLAGGEAFF.

This rearrangement joins TRBV6-6 to TRBJ2-7; D may be TRBD1 (6 bases). This CDR3 has 15 residues. Germline-derived CDR1 and CDR2 are MNHNY and SVGAGI (reference sequence). V lost 2 bases to trimming and J lost 3 bases, with 14 bases between them. The CDR3 sequence: CASSYLRTDIYEQYF. The DNA for the CDR3 is TGTGCCAGCAGTTACCTTCGGACAGACATCTACGAGCAGTACTTC.

The chain recombines TRBV30 with TRBJ1-5; 11 bases match TRBD1. Trimming at V came to 3 bases and at J to 7 bases, leaving 11 bases not matched to a gene. Looked up from germline, CDR1 is GTSNPN and CDR2 is SVGIG (reference sequence). The CDR3 loop spans 16 amino acids. CDR3 nucleotides: TGTGCCTGGAGCCCTAGGGACAGGGGGGGCCGGCAGCCCCAGCATTTT. Its protein is CAWSPRDRGGRQPQHF.

The chain couples TRBV14 to TRBJ1-2; possible D gene TRBD1, 6 bases. Germline-derived CDR1 and CDR2 are SGHDN and FVKESK. Trimming shortened V by 4 bases and J by 3 bases, and 12 bases separated the two germline ends. This CDR3 has 14 amino acids. In DNA form, the CDR3 reads TGTGCCAGCAGCCCCTGGGAGGGGGACTATGGCTACACCTTC. Protein sequence: CASSPWEGDYGYTF.

The chain recombines TRBV5-6 with TRBJ1-3; 8 bases map to TRBD1. The CDR3 has 16 amino acids. CDR1 and CDR2 from the germline V gene are SGHDT and YYEEEE. With V trimmed by 4 bases and J by 2 bases, 8 bases remained unmatched. Written as DNA, the CDR3 is TGTGCCAGCAGCGCCCTGACAGGGGTACCTGGAAACACCATATATTTT. It codes for CASSALTGVPGNTIYF.

The V call is TRBV30, the J call TRBJ1-1; D may be TRBD1 (5 bases). The germline CDR1 and CDR2 sequences are GTSNPN and SVGIG (reference sequence). V shed 1 base and J shed 1 base, with 7 bases lying between them. The CDR3 has 13 amino acids. The CDR3 region is CAWSGQGNTEAFF. For the CDR3, the DNA is TGTGCCTGGAGTGGTCAGGGGAACACTGAAGCTTTCTTT.

This clone was seen a handful of times. This chain uses TRBV5-1 with TRBJ1-5; possibly TRBD1 for D (5 bases). V shed 0 bases and J shed 7 bases, with 11 bases lying between them. There are 14 residues in the CDR3. From germline, CDR1 is SGHRS and CDR2 YFSETQ. CDR3 sequence reads: CASSLGGVGQPQHF. CDR3 nucleotides: TGCGCCAGCAGCTTGGGGGGGGTGGGGCAGCCCCAGCATTTT.

The V gene is TRBV27, the J gene TRBJ2-1; 7 bases line up with TRBD1. Unmatched junction bases numbered 17, after V lost 3 bases and J lost 6 bases. CDR3 length: 18 residues. CDR1 is MNHEY, CDR2 SMNVEV, per germline (reference sequence). CDR3 residues: CASSLISGRGPSINEQFF. CDR3 sequence (DNA): TGTGCCAGCAGTTTGATTTCGGGTAGGGGGCCATCCATCAATGAGCAGTTCTTC.

This chain links TRBV11-3 with TRBJ1-4, with D maybe TRBD1 (5 bases). V was pared by 5 bases and J by 10 bases, with 11 bases between. From germline, CDR1 is SGHNT and CDR2 YENEEA. This CDR3 has 12 amino acids. The CDR3, as DNA: TGTGCCAGCAGCCCTGAAGGGGCAAAACTGTTTTTT. Protein sequence: CASSPEGAKLFF.

V is TRBV2 and J is TRBJ2-1; TRBD2 agrees at 11 bases. Germline V gene lookup returns CDR1 SNHLY and CDR2 FYNNEI. The trim removed 11 bases at V and 8 bases at J, leaving 14 bases unmatched. This CDR3 spans 15 amino acids. CDR3 DNA sequence: TGTGCCCTCACGGGCAGGACTAGCGGGTGGGATGAGCAGTTCTTC. This codes for CALTGRTSGWDEQFF. Based on the CDR3 plus reference TRBV2 and TRBJ2-1, the full variable domain is EPEVTQTPSHQVTQMGQEVILRCVPISNHLYFYWYRQILGQKVEFLVSFYNNEISEKSEIFDDQFSVERPDGSNFTLKIRSTKLEDSAMYFCALTGRTSGWDEQFFGPGTRLTVL.

The V call is TRBV15, the J call TRBJ2-7; D is perhaps TRBD2 (7 bases). This CDR3 contains 15 residues. Germline V gene lookup returns CDR1 LNHNV and CDR2 YYDKDF (reference sequence). Trimming cost V 0 bases and J 5 bases, with 14 bases left between them. The CDR3 DNA reads TGTGCCACCAGCAGAGATGGGGGGGGGCCCCACGAGCAGTACTTC. As protein: CATSRDGGGPHEQYF.

As DNA, the CDR3 is TGCGCCAGCAGCCAAGGGGCGGGGACTAAAGGTGGTACGCAGTATTTT. This codes for CASSQGAGTKGGTQYF. The chain combines TRBV4-3 with TRBJ2-3; 7 bases are shared with TRBD2. Germline CDR1 reads LGHNA; CDR2 reads YSLEER. The CDR3 runs 16 residues. Unmatched junction bases numbered 12, after V lost 1 base and J lost 8 bases.

The chain uses TRBV9 and TRBJ2-3, with 8 bases that match TRBD1. Germline-derived CDR1 and CDR2 are SGDLS and YYNGEE. Germline trimming cut 0 bases from V and 5 bases from J; bases unmatched to any gene: 5. This CDR3 contains 15 residues. The CDR3 loop is CASSVEGRGQDTQYF. DNA for the CDR3: TGTGCCAGCAGCGTAGAAGGCAGGGGGCAAGATACGCAGTATTTT. Based on the CDR3 plus reference TRBV9 and TRBJ2-3, the full variable domain is DSGVTQTPKHLITATGQRVTLRCSPRSGDLSVYWYQQSLDQGLQFLIQYYNGEERAKGNILERFSAQQFPDLHSELNLSSLELGDSALYFCASSVEGRGQDTQYFGPGTRLTVL.

V and J are TRBV4-1 and TRBJ1-2; 7 positions match TRBD1. Germline lookup yields CDR1 MGHRA and CDR2 YSYEKL. J was trimmed by 2 bases and V by 0 bases; bases with no gene match: 3. The CDR3 covers 15 residues. The CDR3 nucleotides read TGCGCCAGCAGCCAAGAGGAGGGGGCCAACTATGGCTACACCTTC. Encoded protein: CASSQEEGANYGYTF.

The V and J genes are TRBV7-2 and TRBJ2-7, with TRBD1 matching over 8 bases. CDR1 and CDR2 from the germline V gene are SGHTA and FQGNSA. The CDR3 has 13 amino acids. Trimming at V came to 6 bases and at J to 6 bases, leaving 7 bases not matched to a gene. The CDR3 DNA sequence: TGTGCCAGCAGAATGACAGGGGTTGGCGAGCAGTACTTC. Translated, it gives CASRMTGVGEQYF.

In this sample, this clone turned up once. V is TRBV5-1 and J is TRBJ2-5; weak D call: TRBD1 (7 bases). Between the trimmed V and J ends, which lost 4 bases and 3 bases, there was a span of 13 bases. The CDR3 loop spans 14 amino acids. Per germline, CDR1 SGHRS and CDR2 YFSETQ. The CDR3 bases are TGCGCCAGCAGCGCGGGACAGACAGAAGAGACCCAGTACTTC. Translating it yields CASSAGQTEETQYF.

This clone was detected once. The chain uses TRBV11-3 and TRBJ2-7, with TRBD1 matching 7 bases. This CDR3 spans 14 amino acids. Germline CDR1 SGHNT, CDR2 YENEEA. Trimming cost V 5 bases and J 6 bases; bases outside gene matches: 10. The CDR3 sequence: CASSGTAVMSEQYF. The CDR3 DNA reads as TGTGCCAGCAGCGGGACAGCGGTTATGAGCGAGCAGTACTTC.

This chain links TRBV4-1 with TRBJ2-7, with 9 bases matching TRBD1. The V segment lost 1 base and the J segment 7 bases; nucleotides outside the gene matches: 5. CDR3 length: 14 amino acids. Germline-derived CDR1 and CDR2 are MGHRA and YSYEKL. The CDR3 sequence is CASSQVDRGGEQYF. DNA of the CDR3: TGCGCCAGCAGCCAAGTGGACAGGGGTGGGGAGCAGTACTTC.

J is TRBJ2-1 and V is TRBV29-1; 10 bases map to TRBD2. Looked up from germline, CDR1 is SQVTM and CDR2 is ANQGSEA. Unmatched junction bases numbered 3, after V lost 3 bases and J lost 1 base. The CDR3 has 15 residues. CDR3 bases: TGCAGCGTTGACAGCGGGGGGGGTTCCTACAATGAGCAGTTCTTC. It encodes CSVDSGGGSYNEQFF.

The chain employs TRBV19 and TRBJ1-1; D may be TRBD1 (5 bases). Per the germline V gene, CDR1 is LNHDA and CDR2 is SQIVND (reference sequence). The V end was cut by 3 bases, the J end by 0 bases, with 11 bases between. The CDR3 runs 15 residues. The CDR3 loop reads CASSMAGDLNTEAFF. The CDR3 bases are TGTGCCAGTAGTATGGCGGGGGACTTGAACACTGAAGCTTTCTTT.